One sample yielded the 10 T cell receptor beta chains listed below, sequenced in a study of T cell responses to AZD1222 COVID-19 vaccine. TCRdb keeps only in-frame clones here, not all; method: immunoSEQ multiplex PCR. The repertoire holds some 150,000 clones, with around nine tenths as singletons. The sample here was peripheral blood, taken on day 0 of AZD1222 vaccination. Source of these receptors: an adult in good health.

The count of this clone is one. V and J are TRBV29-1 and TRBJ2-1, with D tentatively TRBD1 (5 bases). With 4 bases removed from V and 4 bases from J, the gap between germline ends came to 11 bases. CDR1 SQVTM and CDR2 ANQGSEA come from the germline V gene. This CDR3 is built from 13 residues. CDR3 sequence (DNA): TGCAGCGTTGGTGACAGCCAGTACAATGAGCAGTTCTTC. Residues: CSVGDSQYNEQFF.

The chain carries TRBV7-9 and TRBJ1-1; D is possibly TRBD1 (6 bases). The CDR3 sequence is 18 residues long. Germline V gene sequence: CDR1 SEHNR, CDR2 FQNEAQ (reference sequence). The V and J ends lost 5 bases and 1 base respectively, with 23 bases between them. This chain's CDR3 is CASSTSERGAGQNTEAFF. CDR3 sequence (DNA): TGTGCCAGCAGCACATCTGAACGGGGGGCAGGACAGAACACTGAAGCTTTCTTT.

The CDR3 loop is CASSMGQGLNYGYTF. CDR3 nucleotides: TGTGCCAGCAGCATGGGACAGGGCCTTAACTATGGCTACACCTTC. V usage is TRBV5-5 and J usage is TRBJ1-2, with 9 bases aligning to TRBD1. The CDR3 has 15 amino acids. Germline V gene sequence: CDR1 SGHKS, CDR2 YYEKEE (reference sequence). Trimming cost V 4 bases and J 1 base; bases outside gene matches: 5.

CDR3 loop: CASSEAGLGYTF. DNA for the CDR3: TGTGCCAGCAGTGAAGCAGGGCTTGGCTACACCTTC. The chain combines TRBV2 with TRBJ1-2, with no clear D. Germline V gene data show CDR1 as SNHLY and CDR2 as FYNNEI. Trimming removed 0 bases at V and 7 bases at J, with 6 bases between. The CDR3 is 12 amino acids.

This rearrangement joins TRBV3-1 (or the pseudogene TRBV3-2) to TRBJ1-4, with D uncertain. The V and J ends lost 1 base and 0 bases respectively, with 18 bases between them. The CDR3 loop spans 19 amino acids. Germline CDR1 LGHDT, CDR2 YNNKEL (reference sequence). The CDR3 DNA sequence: TGTGCCAGCAGCCAAGGCTCAGGCGGGATCCATGCAACTAATGAAAAACTGTTTTTT. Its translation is CASSQGSGGIHATNEKLFF.

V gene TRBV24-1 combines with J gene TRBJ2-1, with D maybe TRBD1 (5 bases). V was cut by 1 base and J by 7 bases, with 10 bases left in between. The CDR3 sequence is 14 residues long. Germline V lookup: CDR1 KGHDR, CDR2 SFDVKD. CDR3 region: CATSDLTRENEQFF. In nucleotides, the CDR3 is TGTGCCACCAGTGATTTAACCAGGGAAAATGAGCAGTTCTTC.

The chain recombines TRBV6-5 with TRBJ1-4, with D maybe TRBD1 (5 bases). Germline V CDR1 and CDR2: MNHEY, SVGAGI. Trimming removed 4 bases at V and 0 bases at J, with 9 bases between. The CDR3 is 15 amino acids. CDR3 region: CASSLTGATNEKLFF. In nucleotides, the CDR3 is TGTGCCAGCAGTTTAACAGGCGCAACTAATGAAAAACTGTTTTTT.

The CDR3 region has the DNA TGCGCCAGCAGCCAGGAGAAAACAGGCAACACTGAAGCTTTCTTT. Amino acid sequence: CASSQEKTGNTEAFF. V is TRBV4-1 and J is TRBJ1-1, with a tentative D call TRBD1 (5 bases). V was pared by 3 bases and J by 2 bases, with 13 bases between. The CDR3 spans 15 residues. From germline, CDR1 is MGHRA and CDR2 YSYEKL.

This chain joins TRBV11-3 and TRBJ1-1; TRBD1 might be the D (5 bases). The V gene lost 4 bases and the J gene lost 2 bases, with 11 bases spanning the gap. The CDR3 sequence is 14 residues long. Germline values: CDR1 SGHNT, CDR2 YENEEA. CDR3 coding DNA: TGTGCCAGCAGCTCAGGGAATCTCAACACTGAAGCTTTCTTT. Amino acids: CASSSGNLNTEAFF.

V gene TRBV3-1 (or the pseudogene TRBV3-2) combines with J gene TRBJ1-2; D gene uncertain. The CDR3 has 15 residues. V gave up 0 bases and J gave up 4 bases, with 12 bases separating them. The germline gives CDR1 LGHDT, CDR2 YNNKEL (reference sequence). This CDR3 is CASSQDLSGPYGYTF. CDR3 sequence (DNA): TGTGCCAGCAGCCAAGATCTGAGCGGCCCCTATGGCTACACCTTC.